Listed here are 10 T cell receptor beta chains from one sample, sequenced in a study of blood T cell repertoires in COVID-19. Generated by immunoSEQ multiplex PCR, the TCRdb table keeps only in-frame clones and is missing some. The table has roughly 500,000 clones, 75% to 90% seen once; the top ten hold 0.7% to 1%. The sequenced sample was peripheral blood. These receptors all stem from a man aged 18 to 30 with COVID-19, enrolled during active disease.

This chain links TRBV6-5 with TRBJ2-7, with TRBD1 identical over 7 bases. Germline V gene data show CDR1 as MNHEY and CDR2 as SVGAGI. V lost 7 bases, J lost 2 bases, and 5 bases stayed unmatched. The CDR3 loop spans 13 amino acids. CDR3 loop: CASKGASAYEQYF. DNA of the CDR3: TGTGCCAGCAAGGGGGCGAGCGCCTACGAGCAGTACTTC.

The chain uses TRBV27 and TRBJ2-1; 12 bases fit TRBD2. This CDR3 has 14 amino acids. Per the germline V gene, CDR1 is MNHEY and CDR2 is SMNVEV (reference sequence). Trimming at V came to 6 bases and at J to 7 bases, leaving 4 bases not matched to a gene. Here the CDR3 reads CASRLAGGGNEQFF. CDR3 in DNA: TGTGCCAGCAGACTAGCGGGAGGTGGGAATGAGCAGTTCTTC.

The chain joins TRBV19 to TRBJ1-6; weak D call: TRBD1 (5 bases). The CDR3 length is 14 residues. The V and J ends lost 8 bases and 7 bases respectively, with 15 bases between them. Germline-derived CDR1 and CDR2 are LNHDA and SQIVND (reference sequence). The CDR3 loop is CASLPRERNSPLHF. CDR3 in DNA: TGTGCCAGTCTTCCCAGGGAACGAAATTCACCCCTCCACTTT.

CDR3 loop: CASSLSAGGSYEQYF. The CDR3 DNA follows: TGTGCCAGCAGTTTATCGGCAGGGGGCTCCTACGAGCAGTACTTC. J is TRBJ2-7 and V is TRBV27, with 7 bases aligning to TRBD1. V dropped 0 bases and J dropped 0; count of bases not matched to a gene: 2. Germline V gene lookup returns CDR1 MNHEY and CDR2 SMNVEV (reference sequence). This CDR3 spans 15 amino acids.

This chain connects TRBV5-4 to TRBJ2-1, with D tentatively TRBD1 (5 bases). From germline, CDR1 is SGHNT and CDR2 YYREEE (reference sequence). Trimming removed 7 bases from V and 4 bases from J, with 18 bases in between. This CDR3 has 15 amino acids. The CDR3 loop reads CASQGATDSYNEQFF. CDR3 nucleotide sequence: TGTGCCAGCCAAGGGGCGACTGATTCGTACAATGAGCAGTTCTTC.

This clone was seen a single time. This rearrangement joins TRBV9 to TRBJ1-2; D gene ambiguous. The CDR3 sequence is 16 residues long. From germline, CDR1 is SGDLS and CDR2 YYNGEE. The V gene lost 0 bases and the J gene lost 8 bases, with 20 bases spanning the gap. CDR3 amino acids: CASSVAETGSEGGYTF. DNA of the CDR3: TGTGCCAGCAGCGTAGCCGAAACCGGGAGTGAAGGGGGCTACACCTTC.

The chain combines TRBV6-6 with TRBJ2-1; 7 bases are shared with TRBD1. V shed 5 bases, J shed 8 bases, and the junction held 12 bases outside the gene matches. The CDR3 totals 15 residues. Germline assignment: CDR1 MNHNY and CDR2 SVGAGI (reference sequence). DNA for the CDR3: TGTGCCAGCAGTCCCGGAGACAGGGTTGTCGATGAGCAGTTCTTC. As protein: CASSPGDRVVDEQFF.

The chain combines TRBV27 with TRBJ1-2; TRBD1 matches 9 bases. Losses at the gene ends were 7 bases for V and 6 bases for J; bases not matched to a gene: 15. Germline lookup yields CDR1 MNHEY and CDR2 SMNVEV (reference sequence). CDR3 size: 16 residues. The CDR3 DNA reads TGTGCCAGCACCCGACAGGGGGGACAGACGCTTCATGGCTACACCTTC. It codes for CASTRQGGQTLHGYTF.

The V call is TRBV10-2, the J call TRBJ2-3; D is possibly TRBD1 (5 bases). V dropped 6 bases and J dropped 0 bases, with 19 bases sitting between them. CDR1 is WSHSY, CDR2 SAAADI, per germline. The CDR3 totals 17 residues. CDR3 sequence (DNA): TGCGCCAGCAGCAAGGGTCGGGCCAGGGATAGCACAGATACGCAGTATTTT. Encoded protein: CASSKGRARDSTDTQYF.

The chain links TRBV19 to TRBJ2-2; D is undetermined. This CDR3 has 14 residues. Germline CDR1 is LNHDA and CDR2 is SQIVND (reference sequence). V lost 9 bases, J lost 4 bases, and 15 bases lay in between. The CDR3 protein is CASSTIGGTGELFF. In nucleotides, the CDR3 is TGTGCCAGCAGCACGATCGGCGGCACCGGGGAGCTGTTTTTT.